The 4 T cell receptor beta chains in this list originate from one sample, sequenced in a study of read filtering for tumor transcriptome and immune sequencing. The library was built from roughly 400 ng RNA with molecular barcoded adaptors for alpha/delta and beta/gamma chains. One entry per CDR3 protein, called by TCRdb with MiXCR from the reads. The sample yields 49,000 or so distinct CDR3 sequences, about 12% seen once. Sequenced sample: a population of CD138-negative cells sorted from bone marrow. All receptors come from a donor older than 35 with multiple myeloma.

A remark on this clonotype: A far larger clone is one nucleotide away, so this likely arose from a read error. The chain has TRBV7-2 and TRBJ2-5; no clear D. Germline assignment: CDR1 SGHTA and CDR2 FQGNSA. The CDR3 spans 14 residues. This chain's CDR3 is CASSLGYEQGTQYF. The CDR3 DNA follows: TGTGCCAGCAGCTTAGGCTACGAGCAAGGGACCCAGTACTTC. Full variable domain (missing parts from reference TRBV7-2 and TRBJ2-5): GAGVSQSPSNKVTEKGKDVELRCDPISGHTALYWYRQSLGQGLEFLIYFQGNSAPDKSGLPSDRFSAERTGGSVSTLTIQRTQQEDSAVYLCASSLGYEQGTQYFGPGTRLLVL.

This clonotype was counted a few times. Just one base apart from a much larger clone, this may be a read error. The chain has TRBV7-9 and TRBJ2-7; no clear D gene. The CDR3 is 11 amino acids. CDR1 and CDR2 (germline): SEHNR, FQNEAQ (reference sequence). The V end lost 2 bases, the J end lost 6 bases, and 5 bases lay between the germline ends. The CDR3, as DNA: TGTGCCAGCAGCTTAAGCTCCGAGCAGTACTTC. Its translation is CASSLSSEQYF.

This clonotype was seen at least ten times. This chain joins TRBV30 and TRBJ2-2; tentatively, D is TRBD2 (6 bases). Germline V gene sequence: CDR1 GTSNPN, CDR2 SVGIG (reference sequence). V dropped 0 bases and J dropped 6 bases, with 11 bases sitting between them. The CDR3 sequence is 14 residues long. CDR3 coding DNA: TGTGCCTGGAGTGTAGGGCGGGGCGCCGGGGAGCTGTTTTTT. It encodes CAWSVGRGAGELFF.

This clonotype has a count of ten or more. Written as DNA, the CDR3 is TGCGCCAGCAGCCGGGAGGGAGGGACAAGCTCCTACGAGCAGTACTTC. Its protein product is CASSREGGTSSYEQYF. The chain has TRBV4-1 and TRBJ2-7; the D gene is possibly TRBD2 (7 bases). This CDR3 has 16 amino acids. The germline gives CDR1 MGHRA, CDR2 YSYEKL. The germline V and J ends were trimmed by 4 bases and 0 bases, with 16 bases remaining between them.